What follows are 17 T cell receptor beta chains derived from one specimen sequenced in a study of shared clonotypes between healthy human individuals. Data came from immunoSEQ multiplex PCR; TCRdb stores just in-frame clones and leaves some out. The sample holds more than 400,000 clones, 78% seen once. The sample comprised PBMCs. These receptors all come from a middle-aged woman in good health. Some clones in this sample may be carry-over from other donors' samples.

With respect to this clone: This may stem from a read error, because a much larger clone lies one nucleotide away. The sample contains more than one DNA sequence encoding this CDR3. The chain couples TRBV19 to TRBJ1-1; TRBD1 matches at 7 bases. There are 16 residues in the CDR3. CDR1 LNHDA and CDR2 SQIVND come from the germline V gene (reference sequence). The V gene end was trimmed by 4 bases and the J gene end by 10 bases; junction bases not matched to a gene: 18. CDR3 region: CASSTYQTLQGQRAFF. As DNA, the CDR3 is TGTGCCAGTAGTACCTATCAAACGTTACAGGGACAGAGAGCTTTCTTT. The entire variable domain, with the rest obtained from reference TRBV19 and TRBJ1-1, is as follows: DGGITQSPKYLFRKEGQNVTLSCEQNLNHDAMYWYRQDPGQGLRLIYYSQIVNDFQKGDIAEGYSVSREKKESFPLTVTSAQKNPTAFYLCASSTYQTLQGQRAFFGQGTRLTVV.

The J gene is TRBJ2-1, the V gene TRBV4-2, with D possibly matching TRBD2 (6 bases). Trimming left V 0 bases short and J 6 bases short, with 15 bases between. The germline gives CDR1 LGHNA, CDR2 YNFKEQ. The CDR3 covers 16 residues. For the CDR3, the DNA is TGTGCCAGCAGCCAAGACGCGGGAATACCCCCCAATGAGCAGTTCTTC. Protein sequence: CASSQDAGIPPNEQFF.

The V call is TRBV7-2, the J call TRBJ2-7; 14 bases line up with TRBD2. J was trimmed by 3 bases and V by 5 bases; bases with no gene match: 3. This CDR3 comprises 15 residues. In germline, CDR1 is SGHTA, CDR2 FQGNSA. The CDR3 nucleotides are TGTGCCAGCAGCCAGGGACTAGCGGGAGTCTACGAGCAGTACTTC. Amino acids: CASSQGLAGVYEQYF.

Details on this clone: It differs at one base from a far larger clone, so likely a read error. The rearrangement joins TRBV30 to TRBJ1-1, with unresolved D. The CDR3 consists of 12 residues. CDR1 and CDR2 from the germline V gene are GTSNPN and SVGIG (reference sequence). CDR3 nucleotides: TGTGCCCGGAGTCTCCCTGTGTCGAAAGCTTTCTTT. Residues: CARSLPVSKAFF.

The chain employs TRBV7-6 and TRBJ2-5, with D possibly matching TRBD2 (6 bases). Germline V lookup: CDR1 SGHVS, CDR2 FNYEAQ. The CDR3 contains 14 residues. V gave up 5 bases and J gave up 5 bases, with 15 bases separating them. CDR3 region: CASSPQGGGETQYF. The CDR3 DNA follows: TGTGCCAGCAGCCCCCAGGGAGGCGGGGAGACCCAGTACTTC.

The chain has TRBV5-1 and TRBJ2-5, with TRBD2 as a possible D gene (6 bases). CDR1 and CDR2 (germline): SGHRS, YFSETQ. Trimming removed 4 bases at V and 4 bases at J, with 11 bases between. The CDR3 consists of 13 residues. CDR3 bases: TGCGCCAGCAGCCTCGGGGGTTTAGAGACCCAGTACTTC. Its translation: CASSLGGLETQYF.

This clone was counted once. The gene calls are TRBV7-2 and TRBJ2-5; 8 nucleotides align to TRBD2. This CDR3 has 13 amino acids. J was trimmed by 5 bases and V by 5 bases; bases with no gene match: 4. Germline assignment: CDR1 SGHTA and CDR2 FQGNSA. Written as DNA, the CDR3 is TGTGCCAGCAGCCCCCCGGGAGGGGAGACCCAGTACTTC. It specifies CASSPPGGETQYF.

CDR3 in DNA: TGTGCCAGCAGATTTCAGGGACAGGGAAGTGGTGAAGCTTTCTTT. It is translated as CASRFQGQGSGEAFF. The rearrangement links TRBV6-4 to TRBJ1-1; TRBD1 aligns across 9 bases. There are 15 residues in the CDR3. The trim removed 6 bases at V and 7 bases at J, leaving 12 bases unmatched. In germline, CDR1 is MRHNA, CDR2 SNTAGT.

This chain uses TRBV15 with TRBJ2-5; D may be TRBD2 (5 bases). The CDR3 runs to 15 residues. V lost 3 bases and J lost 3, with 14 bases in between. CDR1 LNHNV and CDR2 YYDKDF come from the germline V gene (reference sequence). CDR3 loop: CATSRSTRGEETQYF. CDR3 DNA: TGTGCCACCAGCAGGTCTACTAGAGGAGAAGAGACCCAGTACTTC.

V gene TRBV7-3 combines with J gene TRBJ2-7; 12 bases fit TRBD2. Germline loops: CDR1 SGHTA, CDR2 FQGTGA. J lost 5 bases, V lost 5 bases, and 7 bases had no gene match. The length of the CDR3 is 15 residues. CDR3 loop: CASSRGTSGLDEQYF. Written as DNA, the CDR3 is TGTGCCAGCAGCCGAGGGACTAGCGGGCTCGACGAGCAGTACTTC.

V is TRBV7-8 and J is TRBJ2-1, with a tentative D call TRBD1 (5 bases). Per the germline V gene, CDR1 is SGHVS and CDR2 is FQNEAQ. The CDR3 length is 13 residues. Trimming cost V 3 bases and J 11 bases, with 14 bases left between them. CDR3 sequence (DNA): TGTGCCAGCAGCTTGGAGTGGCAGGGCAAGCAGTTCTTC. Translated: CASSLEWQGKQFF.

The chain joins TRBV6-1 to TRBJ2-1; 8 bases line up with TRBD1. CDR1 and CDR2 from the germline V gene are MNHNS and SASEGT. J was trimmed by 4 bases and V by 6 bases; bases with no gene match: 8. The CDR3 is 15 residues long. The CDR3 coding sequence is TGTGCCAGCAGACCCGGGACAGGACCATACAATGAGCAGTTCTTC. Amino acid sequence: CASRPGTGPYNEQFF.

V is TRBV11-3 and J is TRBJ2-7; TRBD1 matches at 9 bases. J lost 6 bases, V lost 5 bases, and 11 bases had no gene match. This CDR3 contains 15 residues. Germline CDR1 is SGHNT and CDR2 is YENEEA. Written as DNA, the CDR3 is TGTGCCAGCAGCATAACCGGGACAGGGATCTCCGAGCAGTACTTC. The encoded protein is CASSITGTGISEQYF.

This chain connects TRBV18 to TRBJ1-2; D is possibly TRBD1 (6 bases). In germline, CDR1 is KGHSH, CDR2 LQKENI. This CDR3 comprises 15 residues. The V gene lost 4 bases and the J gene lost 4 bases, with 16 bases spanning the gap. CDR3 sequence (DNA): TGTGCCAGCTCACTCCAAGTGGGGGCAGGCTATGGCTACACCTTC. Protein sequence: CASSLQVGAGYGYTF.

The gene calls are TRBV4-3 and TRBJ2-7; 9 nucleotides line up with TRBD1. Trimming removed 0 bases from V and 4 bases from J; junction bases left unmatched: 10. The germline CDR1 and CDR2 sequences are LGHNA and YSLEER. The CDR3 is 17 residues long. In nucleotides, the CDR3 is TGCGCCAGCAGCCAAGATAGTTCGGGACAGGGTACTTACGAGCAGTACTTC. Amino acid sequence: CASSQDSSGQGTYEQYF.

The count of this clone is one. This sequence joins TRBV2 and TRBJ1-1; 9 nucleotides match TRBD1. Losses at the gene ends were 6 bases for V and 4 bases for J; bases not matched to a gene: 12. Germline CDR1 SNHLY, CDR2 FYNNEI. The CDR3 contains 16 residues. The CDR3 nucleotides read TGTGCCAGCAGGCGGACAGGGGAGGTTTATGGCACTGAAGCTTTCTTT. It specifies CASRRTGEVYGTEAFF.

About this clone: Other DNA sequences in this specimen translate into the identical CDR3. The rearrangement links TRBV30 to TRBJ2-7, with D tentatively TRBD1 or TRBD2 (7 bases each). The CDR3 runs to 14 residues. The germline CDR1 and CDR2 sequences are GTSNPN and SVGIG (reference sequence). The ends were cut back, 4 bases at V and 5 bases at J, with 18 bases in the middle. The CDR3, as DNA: TGTGCCTGGACCAGGGGGGGGAGACTTAACGAGCAGTACTTC. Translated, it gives CAWTRGGRLNEQYF.